Following are 5 T cell receptor beta chains from one sample sequenced in a study of control samples from healthy donors and cancer patients. TCRdb's table, derived via immunoSEQ multiplex PCR, lists solely in-frame clones and lacks some. The sample lists some 150,000 clones; approximately 91% were seen once. The sequenced sample consisted of blood. These receptors originate from a man aged 25 to 40 in good health.

The chain combines TRBV7-9 with TRBJ2-7, with D possibly matching TRBD2 (6 bases). CDR3 length: 12 residues. Germline V gene data show CDR1 as SEHNR and CDR2 as FQNEAQ (reference sequence). The V gene lost 6 bases and the J gene lost 7 bases, with 13 bases spanning the gap. The CDR3 sequence: CASRAGTREQYF. DNA for the CDR3: TGTGCCAGCAGAGCCGGGACTCGGGAGCAGTACTTC.

This clone is labeled medium-sized. The chain recombines TRBV6-5 with TRBJ2-5; the D is unclear. CDR1 and CDR2 (germline): MNHEY, SVGAGI. V lost 5 bases, J lost 3 bases, and 16 bases lay in between. The length of the CDR3 is 15 residues. The DNA of the CDR3 is TGTGCCAGCAGTCCTCCGCTACCGAAGGAAGAGACCCAGTACTTC. This gives the protein CASSPPLPKEETQYF.

The gene calls are TRBV3-1 (or the pseudogene TRBV3-2) and TRBJ2-7; 8 nucleotides agree with TRBD2. Germline CDR1 reads LGHDT; CDR2 reads YNNKEL (reference sequence). With V trimmed by 1 base and J by 2 bases, 16 bases remained unmatched. The CDR3 sequence is 19 residues long. CDR3 in DNA: TGTGCCAGCAGCCAAGGAATCCACACTTTTAGCGGGACCACCTACGAGCAGTACTTC. Protein product: CASSQGIHTFSGTTYEQYF.

V gene TRBV6-6 combines with J gene TRBJ1-3; tentative D call: TRBD1 (6 bases). Germline-derived CDR1 and CDR2 are MNHNY and SVGAGI (reference sequence). Trimming shortened V by 7 bases and J by 0 bases, and 13 bases separated the two germline ends. This CDR3 has 15 residues. In nucleotides, the CDR3 is TGTGCCAGCACCCAGGGGAGCATCTCTGGAAACACCATATATTTT. Its translation: CASTQGSISGNTIYF.

The chain links TRBV6-5 to TRBJ1-1; no reliable D call. The germline gives CDR1 MNHEY, CDR2 SVGAGI. The ends were cut back, 6 bases at V and 5 bases at J, with 13 bases in the middle. This CDR3 has 13 amino acids. Here the CDR3 DNA reads TGTGCCAGCAGCCAAGCGGACGTAACTGAAGCTTTCTTT. This gives the protein CASSQADVTEAFF.